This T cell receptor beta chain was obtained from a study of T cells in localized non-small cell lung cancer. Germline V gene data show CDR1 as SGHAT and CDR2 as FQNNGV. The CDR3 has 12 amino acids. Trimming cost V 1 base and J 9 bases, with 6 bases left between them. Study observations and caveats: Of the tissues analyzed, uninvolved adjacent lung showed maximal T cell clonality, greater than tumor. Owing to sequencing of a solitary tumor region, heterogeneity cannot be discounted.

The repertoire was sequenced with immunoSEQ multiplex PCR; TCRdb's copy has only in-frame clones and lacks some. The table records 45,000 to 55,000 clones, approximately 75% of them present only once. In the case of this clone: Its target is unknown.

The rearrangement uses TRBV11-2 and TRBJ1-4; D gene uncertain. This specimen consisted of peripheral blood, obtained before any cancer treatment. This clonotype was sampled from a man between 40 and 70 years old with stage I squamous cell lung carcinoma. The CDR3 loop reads CASSLGEQKLFF. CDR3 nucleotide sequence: TGTGCCAGCAGCTTAGGAGAACAAAAACTGTTTTTT.